The TCR beta chain described here comes from a study of cytomegalovirus exposure and HLA in healthy donors. The overall study: About 200 million T cells yielded 120 million or so unique TCR beta sequences, as an earlier analysis found.

The V and J ends lost 6 bases and 0 bases respectively, with 9 bases between them. The CDR3 covers 14 residues. Germline V gene lookup returns CDR1 MDHEN and CDR2 SYDVKM. PCR used 60 Vbeta primers and 13 Jbeta primers. TCRdb keeps only in-frame clones here, not all; method: immunoSEQ multiplex PCR. The data contain 140,000 to 150,000 clones, 65% to 85% of them singletons. For this clone: Its antigen is currently unknown.

Findings of the study overall: Researchers reported in a later analysis that common viral pathogens appeared linked to several top clusters. Cytomegalovirus-associated TCR beta chains were listed, numbering over 150.

The receptor's source is a man aged 25 to 45 in good health and CMV-seronegative. The sample was PBMCs. This sequence joins TRBV28 and TRBJ2-1; possible D gene TRBD1, 6 bases. The CDR3 is CASSEQGSYNEQFF. CDR3 bases: TGTGCCAGCAGCGAACAGGGCTCCTACAATGAGCAGTTCTTC. Full variable domain (rest looked up from reference TRBV28 and TRBJ2-1): DVKVTQSSRYLVKRTGEKVFLECVQDMDHENMFWYRQDPGLGLRLIYFSYDVKMKEKGDIPEGYSVSREKKERFSLILESASTNQTSMYLCASSEQGSYNEQFFGPGTRLTVL.